This T cell receptor (beta chain) was retrieved from a study of read filtering for tumor transcriptome and immune sequencing. Study-wide context: Whole-transcriptome libraries were prepared after DNase treatment.

Study conclusions and caveats: Single-read clonotypes: 80% to 90% of IR-seq clonotypes (roughly 4% of reads), 74.6% of RNA-seq clonotypes (44.6% of reads).

From about 0.4 ug of RNA, a library with molecular barcoded alpha/delta and beta/gamma adaptors was made. MiXCR, applied by TCRdb to the reads, yields one record per CDR3 protein. The data show fewer than 30,000 distinct CDR3 sequences, 20% to 25% seen once. Concerning this clonotype itself: Its antigen is undetermined. A far larger clone is one base from this, pointing to a likely read error.

Germline V gene lookup returns CDR1 SGHTA and CDR2 FQGTGA. The CDR3 consists of 19 residues. The source of this sequence is a donor over 35 with multiple myeloma. Source material: a population of CD138-negative cells sorted from bone marrow. The rearrangement uses TRBV7-3 and TRBJ2-1, with 12 nucleotides matching TRBD2. The CDR3 sequence: CASSLELAGGWPKGNGQFF. The DNA for the CDR3 is TGTGCCAGCAGCTTAGAACTAGCGGGAGGTTGGCCAAAAGGCAATGGGCAGTTCTTC.